The 19 T cell receptor beta chains below all came from one sample that was sequenced in a study of OX40 agonist ivuxolimab in advanced cancers. This table comes from immunoSEQ multiplex PCR, and its TCRdb copy is limited to in-frame clones, with some not included. The sample consists of tens of thousands of clones, around 83% of them appearing once. The input for sequencing was CD4+ or CD8+ T cells sorted from blood, taken in a trial of the OX40 agonist ivuxolimab. The receptors come from an adult with an advanced solid tumor such as melanoma, head and neck, liver or kidney cancer.

V gene TRBV5-6 combines with J gene TRBJ1-4; TRBD1 is a possible D gene (5 bases). The CDR3 extends over 12 amino acids. V was cut by 4 bases and J by 12 bases, with 13 bases left in between. Germline V gene data show CDR1 as SGHDT and CDR2 as YYEEEE. The CDR3 DNA sequence: TGTGCCAGCAGCGCCGTCTGGGGGGAACTGTTTTTT. The encoded protein is CASSAVWGELFF.

The table lists this clone with a count of one. The genes are TRBV5-1 and TRBJ1-1; no clear D gene. Per the germline V gene, CDR1 is SGHRS and CDR2 is YFSETQ. Trimming removed 4 bases at V and 5 bases at J, with 15 bases between. This CDR3 comprises 14 residues. CDR3 in amino acids: CASSLEWDGTEAFF. For the CDR3, the DNA is TGCGCCAGCAGCCTGGAATGGGATGGGACTGAAGCTTTCTTT.

V gene TRBV6-6 combines with J gene TRBJ2-1; D remains ambiguous. The CDR3 covers 13 residues. Trimming removed 1 base from V and 6 bases from J, with 7 bases in between. Germline-derived CDR1 and CDR2 are MNHNY and SVGAGI (reference sequence). The CDR3 here is CASSYYGGNEQFF. The DNA for the CDR3 is TGTGCCAGCAGTTACTATGGCGGCAATGAGCAGTTCTTC.

The CDR3: CASSIGRRNTGELFF. For the CDR3, the DNA is TGTGCCAGTAGTATAGGTCGCAGGAACACCGGGGAGCTGTTTTTT. This chain connects TRBV19 to TRBJ2-2, with D unclear. Germline V CDR1 and CDR2: LNHDA, SQIVND (reference sequence). V dropped 1 base and J dropped 1 base, with 7 bases sitting between them. This CDR3 region has 15 residues.

The CDR3 region is CASSQEGSTGSYGYTF. As DNA, the CDR3 is TGCGCCAGCAGCCAAGAAGGGTCGACAGGGAGCTATGGCTACACCTTC. The chain recombines TRBV4-1 with TRBJ1-2; 7 nucleotides align to TRBD1. V shed 0 bases and J 4 bases; nucleotides not matched to a gene: 8. Germline V CDR1 and CDR2: MGHRA, YSYEKL. The CDR3 is 16 amino acids.

The chain combines TRBV14 with TRBJ2-6; D unresolved. V dropped 2 bases and J dropped 0 bases, with 17 bases sitting between them. From germline, CDR1 is SGHDN and CDR2 FVKESK. CDR3 size: 19 residues. CDR3 residues: CASSQFSFQQHSGANVLTF. The CDR3 nucleotides are TGTGCCAGCAGCCAATTTTCCTTCCAACAGCACTCTGGGGCCAACGTCCTGACTTTC.

The chain joins TRBV14 to TRBJ2-2; D is perhaps TRBD1 or TRBD2 (6 bases each). This CDR3 is 15 amino acids long. Per germline, CDR1 SGHDN and CDR2 FVKESK. V lost 4 bases to trimming and J lost 5 bases, with 14 bases between them. The CDR3 nucleotides are TGTGCCAGCAGCCGCACGGGGGCGATTACCGGGGAGCTGTTTTTT. Translated: CASSRTGAITGELFF.

The chain joins TRBV19 to TRBJ1-6, with 7 bases identical to TRBD1. The V gene's germline CDR1 is LNHDA and CDR2 SQIVND (reference sequence). Trimming cost V 5 bases and J 7 bases; bases outside gene matches: 8. This CDR3 region has 15 residues. The CDR3, as DNA: TGTGCCAGTAGTCTCCGGACAGGACGGAATTCACCCCTCCACTTT. Protein product: CASSLRTGRNSPLHF.

This chain connects TRBV6-1 to TRBJ2-3; possibly TRBD2 for D (5 bases). CDR3 length: 14 amino acids. Trimming cost V 3 bases and J 5 bases, with 12 bases left between them. CDR1 is MNHNS, CDR2 SASEGT, per germline. CDR3 sequence: CASSDDGGGDTQYF. CDR3 DNA: TGTGCCAGCAGTGACGACGGAGGTGGAGATACGCAGTATTTT.

A word on this clone: This sample includes further DNA sequences coding for the same CDR3. The rearrangement joins TRBV10-1 to TRBJ1-6; no clear D. This CDR3 is built from 13 residues. CDR1 WNHNN and CDR2 SYGVQD come from the germline V gene (reference sequence). Trimming left V 7 bases short and J 7 bases short, with 11 bases between. CDR3 bases: TGCGCCAGCAACCAAGGCCCCAATTCACCCCTCCACTTT. This codes for CASNQGPNSPLHF.

V is TRBV6-1 and J is TRBJ2-5; maybe TRBD2 (5 bases). Gene TRBJ2-7 matches the end of the DNA better, so the J call may be wrong. This CDR3 is 16 amino acids long. Looked up from germline, CDR1 is MNHNS and CDR2 is SASEGT. The CDR3 DNA follows: TGTGCCAGCAGTGAAGTGGCAACTAGAGCCGTCTACGAGCAGTACTTC. This encodes CASSEVATRAVYEQYF.

The rearrangement joins TRBV5-1 to TRBJ2-7; a weak D match, TRBD2 (6 bases). This CDR3 contains 14 residues. V gave up 7 bases and J gave up 4 bases, with 18 bases separating them. The germline V gene encodes CDR1 SGHRS and CDR2 YFSETQ. The CDR3 coding sequence is TGCGCCAGCCGCTCTGGGCAGGGAGGATACGAGCAGTACTTC. This codes for CASRSGQGGYEQYF. Supplemented by reference TRBV5-1 and TRBJ2-7, the full variable domain reads KAGVTQTPRYLIKTRGQQVTLSCSPISGHRSVSWYQQTPGQGLQFLFEYFSETQRNKGNFPGRFSGRQFSNSRSEMNVSTLELGDSALYLCASRSGQGGYEQYFGPGTRLTVT.

This clone was seen a single time. This chain connects TRBV7-9 to TRBJ2-5; 10 bases map to TRBD1. Germline assignment: CDR1 SEHNR and CDR2 FQNEAQ (reference sequence). V shed 3 bases, J shed 2 bases, and the junction held 3 bases outside the gene matches. This CDR3 contains 15 residues. For the CDR3, the DNA is TGTGCCAGCAGCTTGGGGACAGGGGTTCAAGAGACCCAGTACTTC. This translates into CASSLGTGVQETQYF.

The gene calls are TRBV6-1 and TRBJ1-5; D remains ambiguous. V was cut by 2 bases and J by 0 bases, with 8 bases left in between. Germline values: CDR1 MNHNS, CDR2 SASEGT. The CDR3 loop spans 15 amino acids. DNA of the CDR3: TGTGCCAGCAGTGAAAATCGGGGTAGCAATCAGCCCCAGCATTTT. Translating it yields CASSENRGSNQPQHF.

This chain joins TRBV15 and TRBJ2-1; D is unclear. The CDR3 contains 15 residues. Germline V gives CDR1 LNHNV, CDR2 YYDKDF (reference sequence). Trimming cost V 8 bases and J 5 bases, with 19 bases left between them. CDR3 region: CATYKTGFTNNEQFF. The CDR3 bases are TGTGCCACCTACAAAACGGGCTTCACTAACAATGAGCAGTTCTTC.

V usage is TRBV2 and J usage is TRBJ1-3, with D possibly being TRBD1 (5 bases). CDR1 SNHLY and CDR2 FYNNEI come from the germline V gene. This CDR3 has 15 amino acids. Deletions cut 6 bases from V and 2 bases from J, with 14 bases between. For the CDR3, the DNA is TGTGCCAGCAGATCCGAGGGGATCCCTGGAAACACCATATATTTT. Protein: CASRSEGIPGNTIYF.

A word on this clone: Other DNA sequences in this sample translate to the same CDR3. V and J are TRBV11-2 and TRBJ2-5; TRBD1 or TRBD2 may be the D gene (5 bases each). Trimming took 5 bases from V and 2 from J, leaving 12 bases between them. This CDR3 is built from 14 residues. Germline assignment: CDR1 SGHAT and CDR2 FQNNGV. This CDR3 is CASSRDRGQETQYF. The CDR3 DNA reads TGTGCCAGCAGCCGGGATAGGGGACAAGAGACCCAGTACTTC.

J is TRBJ2-7 and V is TRBV6-4; D not certain. V was shortened by 2 bases and J by 5 bases, with 16 bases between the two germline ends. The CDR3 covers 15 residues. CDR1 and CDR2 from the germline V gene are MRHNA and SNTAGT. CDR3 protein: CASSDRIRAKDEQYF. The CDR3 DNA reads TGTGCCAGCAGTGACCGCATTAGGGCGAAAGACGAGCAGTACTTC.

This chain connects TRBV7-7 to TRBJ2-5; D possibly corresponds to TRBD1 (7 bases). CDR1 and CDR2 from the germline V gene are SSHAT and FNYEAQ (reference sequence). CDR3 size: 16 residues. V was trimmed by 0 bases and J by 2 bases, leaving 13 bases between them. The CDR3 loop is CASSLAGGQIQETQYF. As DNA, the CDR3 is TGTGCCAGCAGCTTAGCGGGGGGACAGATACAAGAGACCCAGTACTTC.